Listed here is a single TCR beta chain. Antigen: not known. V gave up 0 bases and J gave up 8 bases, with 13 bases separating them. Germline CDR1 GTSNPN, CDR2 SVGIG (reference sequence). The CDR3 is made up of 13 amino acids. Generated by immunoSEQ multiplex PCR, the TCRdb table keeps only in-frame clones and is missing some. Of 65,000 to 80,000 clones listed, roughly nine tenths are singletons. The entry originates in a study of OX40 agonist ivuxolimab in advanced cancers. Study-level background: Three patients, one with hepatocellular carcinoma and two with cutaneous melanoma, responded partially. Overall study results and limits: At 0.1 to 3.0 mg/kg and by week 6, clonal expansion occurred in CD4+ and CD8+ blood T cells. Averaging showed that CD8+ T cells had more expanded clones than CD4+ did.

The sample here was CD4+ or CD8+ T cells sorted from blood, taken in a trial of the OX40 agonist ivuxolimab. This chain connects TRBV30 to TRBJ1-1, with D possibly matching TRBD1 (5 bases). This clonotype originated in an adult with an advanced solid tumor such as melanoma, head and neck, liver or kidney cancer. The CDR3 is CAWSVSLGREAFF. The CDR3 DNA is TGTGCCTGGAGTGTGAGTTTGGGGCGCGAAGCTTTCTTT.